The subject of this entry is one TCR beta chain. This entry is derived from a study of metastatic and nonmetastatic thyroid tumors. No patient had received any treatment before thyroid surgery. MiXCR re-clonotyped the PCR reads for TCRdb. The data contain over 50,000 clones, 25% to 35% of them singletons. This CDR3 is 12 amino acids long. Trimming left V 4 bases short and J 6 bases short, with 7 bases between. The germline gives CDR1 MDHEN, CDR2 SYDVKM. The material sequenced was blood. The chain joins TRBV28 to TRBJ1-5; D remains unclear. The receptor comes from a female donor with papillary thyroid cancer or a benign thyroid nodule (not recorded which). Some clones in this sample may be carry-over from other donors' samples. The CDR3 region is CASSSSGQPQHF. The CDR3 DNA sequence: TGTGCCAGCAGTTCAAGCGGTCAGCCCCAGCATTTT.